Described below is a single TCR beta chain sequence and its context. There is no known antigen for this receptor. The input lacks base qualities; no much larger clone sits a single base away. This sample was included in a study of cytomegalovirus exposure and HLA in healthy donors (TCRdb year 2017). For the wider study: A later analysis indicated that the 130 or so validation repertoires were generated on the platform also employed for the approximately 700 repertoires of the first cohort. The study was designed to test whether signatures of past pathogen exposure could be identified by cataloging public T cell receptors. The study combined high-throughput TCR immunosequencing, statistical association of individual TCRs with disease status, and machine learning to predict cytomegalovirus infection status. A separate validation cohort of more than 100 different subjects was used in addition to the 666-subject first cohort.

CDR1 LGHNA and CDR2 YNFKEQ were looked up in the germline V gene. From the cysteine through the phenylalanine, the CDR3 covers 15 amino acids. Left in the record is the CDR3 DNA by itself, 45 bases read in frame from the first base. V sheds 4 bases and J sheds 1 base, leaving 13 bases between their ends. Libraries came from the immunoSEQ multiplex PCR assay. The source study handled its data this way. A statistical classification framework was built to diagnose cytomegalovirus status from the catalog of TCR beta chain sequences. Here the immuneACCESS table is served through TCRdb, limited to in-frame sequences with V and J called. Missing clones are a known gap in these copies; in checked studies unresolved V genes cover under half, and the rest lacks a known reason. That table supplies the V and J calls and clone size; D and trimming were determined from the DNA. Present in this sample are about 360,000 clones, more than 80% of which were seen just once. The ten largest account for 0.8% to 0.85% of the sample.

On the study overall, not on this receptor specifically: A later analysis had no HLA typing for the validation cohort, so co-occurrence there was scored across all 120 repertoires. A few of the identified cytomegalovirus-associated TCR beta chains were confirmed in vitro to be specific for cytomegalovirus antigens. In both the original and validation cohorts, the classifier was reported to diagnose cytomegalovirus status with high specificity and sensitivity. A total of 150 to 200 TCR beta chains were listed by the study as associated with cytomegalovirus. Subsequent analysis determined that TCRs grouped into clusters in the first cohort also showed a tendency toward co-occurrence across the roughly 120 validation repertoires, and roughly 95% of cluster scores exceeded 0. Most TCR sequences were observed very rarely across donors, whereas some public TCRs were present in many individuals. The authors suggested that the approach could potentially be generalized to other disease states and immunological phenotypes.

The donors were included in the validation cohort of over a hundred subjects, a group kept apart from the approximately 700-subject first cohort. The receptor chain draws on TRBV4-2 and TRBJ1-1; a weak D assignment points to TRBD1 (5 bases agree). The sequenced sample consisted of PBMCs. This TCR was sampled from a woman aged 18-35 years in good health and CMV-seronegative. The CDR3 loop reads CASSPQGDRNTEAFF. The base sequence is TGTGCCAGCAGCCCCCAAGGGGATCGGAACACTGAAGCTTTCTTT.